These T cell receptor beta chains were read from a single sample in a study of T cell responses to AZD1222 COVID-19 vaccine. TCRdb's copy holds only in-frame clones and misses some; the assay was immunoSEQ multiplex PCR. The table records more than 110,000 clones, 85% to 90% of them present only once. Sequenced here: peripheral blood, sampled 28 days after the second AZD1222 dose. All receptors come from an adult who received the AZD1222 COVID-19 vaccine. Each CDR3 is given with its conserved first and last residue. Fields, in order: CDR3 length, V gene, J gene, clone size, D gene, CDR3 protein, CDR3 DNA. D genes are given only for firm matches. Some rows have no size entry. The others give once, few or many, or a class for an expanded clone.

>14|TRBV6-5|TRBJ1-4|few|.
CASSLSQSNEKLFF
TGTGCCAGCAGCCTGAGTCAGTCTAATGAAAAACTGTTTTTT
>12|TRBV6-5|TRBJ1-2|once|.
CASWDSGYGYTF
TGTGCCAGCTGGGACTCAGGCTATGGCTACACCTTC
>15|TRBV9|TRBJ2-5|once|.
CASSVDPQGGVTQYF
TGTGCCAGCAGCGTAGACCCACAGGGTGGGGTGACCCAGTACTTC
>15|TRBV2|TRBJ1-1|.|TRBD1
CASSALQGLGTEAFF
TGTGCCAGCAGTGCTCTACAGGGGCTGGGCACTGAAGCTTTCTTT
>14|TRBV19|TRBJ1-5|.|TRBD1
CASRGTGGRQPQHF
TGTGCCAGTAGGGGGACAGGGGGTCGTCAGCCCCAGCATTTT
>15|TRBV2|TRBJ2-1|once|TRBD1
CASSEWGQIYNEQFF
TGTGCCAGCAGTGAATGGGGACAGATATACAATGAGCAGTTCTTC
>14|TRBV6-1|TRBJ1-1|.|.
CASSERWDSAEAFF
TGTGCCAGCAGTGAAAGGTGGGATTCCGCTGAAGCTTTCTTT
>15|TRBV9|TRBJ1-1|.|.
CASSVGGEMNTEAFF
TGTGCCAGCAGCGTAGGGGGGGAGATGAACACTGAAGCTTTCTTT
>19|TRBV3-1/TRBV3-2|TRBJ2-5|.|TRBD2
CASSPWTSGSWTKQETQYF
TGTGCCAGCAGCCCCTGGACTAGCGGGAGTTGGACTAAGCAAGAGACCCAGTACTTC
>15|TRBV2|TRBJ2-1|.|TRBD2
CASRLAGSSYNEQFF
TGTGCCAGCAGATTAGCGGGGAGCTCCTACAATGAGCAGTTCTTC
>15|TRBV7-2|TRBJ2-2|.|TRBD1
CASSLRTGNTGELFF
TGTGCCAGCAGCCTCCGGACAGGGAACACCGGGGAGCTGTTTTTT
>15|TRBV9|TRBJ1-1|.|TRBD1
CASSVADRLNTEAFF
TGTGCCAGCAGCGTCGCGGACAGGTTGAACACTGAAGCTTTCTTT
>15|TRBV27|TRBJ1-2|.|.
CASSLSPGGHYGYTF
TGTGCCAGCAGTTTATCGCCCGGGGGCCACTATGGCTACACCTTC
>13|TRBV5-1|TRBJ2-7|.|TRBD2
CASSVGGAYEQYF
TGCGCCAGCAGCGTCGGGGGGGCATACGAGCAGTACTTC
>13|TRBV3-1/TRBV3-2|TRBJ1-1|.|TRBD1
CASSQVQGAGAFF
TGTGCCAGCAGCCAAGTTCAGGGGGCGGGGGCTTTCTTT
>15|TRBV27|TRBJ2-3|few|TRBD2
CASSLRGGWTDTQYF
TGTGCCAGCAGTTTGCGCGGGGGTTGGACAGATACGCAGTATTTT
>15|TRBV5-1|TRBJ2-5|.|TRBD1
CASSLVPGGDETQYF
TGCGCCAGCAGCTTGGTCCCAGGGGGCGATGAGACCCAGTACTTC
>13|TRBV9|TRBJ2-3|.|.
CASSVSSTDTQYF
TGTGCCAGCAGCGTTTCCAGCACAGATACGCAGTATTTT
>14|TRBV28|TRBJ2-1|.|TRBD1
CASRSGTAYNEQFF
TGTGCCAGCAGATCCGGGACAGCCTACAATGAGCAGTTCTTC
>14|TRBV19|TRBJ2-1|few|TRBD2
CASTPTSGIHEQFF
TGTGCCAGTACCCCGACTAGCGGGATCCATGAGCAGTTCTTC
>13|TRBV19|TRBJ1-1|.|.
CASIRGLGTEAFF
TGTGCCAGTATACGGGGGCTCGGCACTGAAGCTTTCTTT
>13|TRBV6-6|TRBJ1-2|once|TRBD1
CASSADRGFGYTF
TGTGCCAGCAGTGCAGACAGGGGATTTGGCTACACCTTC
>15|TRBV18|TRBJ1-5|.|.
CASSPLAGVNQPQHF
TGTGCCAGCTCACCACTGGCAGGGGTAAATCAGCCCCAGCATTTT
>14|TRBV2|TRBJ1-5|once|.
CAAGRNLKDQPQHF
TGTGCCGCAGGGAGGAATCTTAAGGACCAGCCCCAGCATTTT
>17|TRBV28|TRBJ1-6|once|TRBD1
CASSFEVTGVSNSPLHF
TGTGCCAGCAGTTTTGAGGTAACAGGGGTATCCAATTCACCCCTCCACTTT